One and the same sample provided the 16 T cell receptor beta chains below, sequenced in a study of control samples from healthy donors and cancer patients. Method: immunoSEQ multiplex PCR; TCRdb's copy keeps in-frame clones and lacks some. The table lists some 140,000 clones, roughly 89% of them singletons. The sequencing sample was made of blood. The receptor set was obtained from a man aged 30 to 39 in good health.

This clone occurred once. The genes are TRBV10-3 and TRBJ1-2; 8 bases align to TRBD1. V shed 10 bases, J shed 9 bases, and the junction held 13 bases outside the gene matches. The CDR3 has 13 amino acids. CDR1 is ENHRY, CDR2 SYGVKD, per germline. The chain's CDR3 is CATQPGGAGSYTF. As DNA, the CDR3 is TGTGCCACTCAGCCAGGGGGCGCGGGCAGCTACACCTTC.

This chain connects TRBV5-1 to TRBJ2-1; D not resolved. Germline values: CDR1 SGHRS, CDR2 YFSETQ. The V end lost 7 bases, the J end lost 0 bases, and 8 bases lay between the germline ends. This CDR3 is 13 amino acids long. Here the CDR3 reads CASALSSYNEQFF. Here the CDR3 DNA reads TGCGCCAGCGCGCTCTCCTCCTACAATGAGCAGTTCTTC.

This clone came up once. The chain recombines TRBV14 with TRBJ2-7, with D unresolved. Deletions cut 3 bases from V and 1 base from J, with 16 bases between. Germline V gene sequence: CDR1 SGHDN, CDR2 FVKESK. CDR3 length: 16 residues. CDR3 sequence reads: CASSHVVTGPSYEQYF. The CDR3 DNA sequence: TGTGCCAGCAGCCACGTTGTGACGGGTCCTTCCTACGAGCAGTACTTC.

The chain joins TRBV2 to TRBJ1-4, with D possibly being TRBD1 (6 bases). V lost 7 bases to trimming and J lost 10 bases, with 13 bases between them. Germline-derived CDR1 and CDR2 are SNHLY and FYNNEI. The CDR3 sequence is 12 residues long. The DNA of the CDR3 is TGTGCCAGCAATCCGAGGGGGGGAAAACTGTTTTTT. Translated, it gives CASNPRGGKLFF.

The gene calls are TRBV10-3 and TRBJ1-1; D uncertain. CDR3 length: 15 residues. Looked up from germline, CDR1 is ENHRY and CDR2 is SYGVKD. Trimming shortened V by 4 bases and J by 4 bases, and 16 bases separated the two germline ends. The CDR3 DNA follows: TGTGCCATCAGTGGGGCGAAAACCGGGAGCACTGAAGCTTTCTTT. Encoded protein: CAISGAKTGSTEAFF.

The chain couples TRBV2 to TRBJ2-3; 12 bases are shared with TRBD2. J was trimmed by 8 bases and V by 4 bases; bases with no gene match: 4. This CDR3 is 14 amino acids long. From germline, CDR1 is SNHLY and CDR2 FYNNEI. The CDR3 sequence: CASSGLAGGGTQYF. The CDR3 region has the DNA TGTGCCAGCAGTGGCCTAGCGGGAGGGGGTACGCAGTATTTT.

This clone was seen a few times. The chain is built from TRBV11-2 and TRBJ2-3, with D perhaps TRBD1 (6 bases). Germline V lookup: CDR1 SGHAT, CDR2 FQNNGV. V shed 10 bases and J shed 2 bases, with 13 bases lying between them. This CDR3 spans 13 amino acids. In DNA, the CDR3 is TGTGCCACCCGCCAGGGGAACACAGATACGCAGTATTTT. This sequence encodes CATRQGNTDTQYF.

The chain has TRBV29-1 and TRBJ2-2, with TRBD2 matching over 14 bases. Germline V gene lookup returns CDR1 SQVTM and CDR2 ANQGSEA. Trimming took 7 bases from V and 6 from J; bases not matched to a gene: 4. The CDR3 runs to 14 residues. CDR3 coding DNA: TGCAGCGGCGGGACTAGCGGGAGTTCCGGGGAGCTGTTTTTT. Its translation is CSGGTSGSSGELFF.

The CDR3 nucleotides read TGTGCCAGCAGCCTGGGAACAGGGATGAACACTGAAGCTTTCTTT. Residues: CASSLGTGMNTEAFF. The chain couples TRBV7-2 to TRBJ1-1; D may be TRBD1 (6 bases). The ends were cut back, 5 bases at V and 0 bases at J, with 13 bases in the middle. CDR1 is SGHTA and CDR2 is FQGNSA in the germline V gene. This CDR3 is built from 15 residues.

V gene TRBV11-2 combines with J gene TRBJ2-1; D is possibly TRBD2 (7 bases). The V and J ends lost 5 bases and 10 bases respectively, with 15 bases between them. The CDR3 is made up of 13 amino acids. Per germline, CDR1 SGHAT and CDR2 FQNNGV. CDR3 bases: TGTGCCAGCAGCCCTAGCGGAGGGGGGGAGCAGTTCTTC. Protein product: CASSPSGGGEQFF.

This sequence joins TRBV6-5 and TRBJ1-3, with TRBD1 as a possible D gene (5 bases). Trimming removed 2 bases at V and 3 bases at J, with 14 bases between. CDR1 and CDR2 (germline): MNHEY, SVGAGI. CDR3 size: 16 residues. CDR3 amino acids: CASSYAPQGVGNTIYF. DNA of the CDR3: TGTGCCAGCAGTTACGCCCCTCAGGGTGTTGGAAACACCATATATTTT.

The chain combines TRBV30 with TRBJ1-1; D remains ambiguous. In germline, CDR1 is GTSNPN, CDR2 SVGIG (reference sequence). The CDR3 runs 13 residues. V lost 4 bases and J lost 2, with 11 bases in between. CDR3 residues: CAWTAGSNTEAFF. The CDR3 DNA follows: TGTGCCTGGACCGCTGGGAGTAACACTGAAGCTTTCTTT.

This rearrangement joins TRBV3-1 (or the pseudogene TRBV3-2) to TRBJ1-2, with D possibly being TRBD1 (6 bases). Germline V lookup: CDR1 LGHDT, CDR2 YNNKEL (reference sequence). CDR3 size: 15 residues. V was trimmed by 4 bases and J by 7 bases, leaving 19 bases between them. DNA for the CDR3: TGTGCCAGCAGCCCGAAGAGGGTGACAGGCATTGGCTACACCTTC. Amino acid sequence: CASSPKRVTGIGYTF.

The gene calls are TRBV5-6 and TRBJ2-3; D unresolved. Per the germline V gene, CDR1 is SGHDT and CDR2 is YYEEEE. CDR3 length: 15 residues. V lost 1 base, J lost 2 bases, and 11 bases lay in between. CDR3 loop: CASSLPGSSTDTQYF. The CDR3 DNA is TGTGCCAGCAGCTTGCCGGGTAGCTCCACAGATACGCAGTATTTT.

The chain employs TRBV28 and TRBJ1-1; no definite D call. CDR1 and CDR2 from the germline V gene are MDHEN and SYDVKM. V shed 6 bases and J shed 2 bases, with 7 bases lying between them. This CDR3 spans 12 amino acids. CDR3 in DNA: TGTGCCAGCAGCACTATAAACACTGAAGCTTTCTTT. As protein: CASSTINTEAFF.

This clone was found once. The V gene is TRBV19, the J gene TRBJ2-7; 14 bases match TRBD2. This CDR3 region has 15 residues. The trim removed 4 bases at V and 4 bases at J, leaving 3 bases unmatched. Germline CDR1 is LNHDA and CDR2 is SQIVND (reference sequence). The CDR3 DNA sequence: TGTGCCAGTAGTACGGGACTAGCGGGAGAATACGAGCAGTACTTC. It yields the protein CASSTGLAGEYEQYF. Filled out from reference TRBV19 and TRBJ2-7, the complete variable domain reads DGGITQSPKYLFRKEGQNVTLSCEQNLNHDAMYWYRQDPGQGLRLIYYSQIVNDFQKGDIAEGYSVSREKKESFPLTVTSAQKNPTAFYLCASSTGLAGEYEQYFGPGTRLTVT.